This passage covers 13 T cell receptor beta chains from one sample sequenced in a study of response to subunit inactivated influenza vaccine. TCRdb called the RT-PCR reads again in MiXCR, with one record for every CDR3 protein. The sample includes 650,000 to 700,000 distinct CDR3 sequences, approximately 14% of them seen just once. Sequenced here: PBMCs from blood, sampled 11 to 12 days after vaccination. These receptors were obtained from a man in his forties or fifties who received an inactivated influenza vaccine.

The chain combines TRBV20-1 with TRBJ2-1; D uncertain. The V end was cut by 1 base, the J end by 5 bases, with 15 bases between. The CDR3 is made up of 15 amino acids. Per the germline V gene, CDR1 is DFQATT and CDR2 is SNEGSKA (reference sequence). The CDR3: CSARVEDPRDNEQFF. The CDR3 DNA is TGCAGTGCTAGAGTCGAAGATCCCCGGGACAATGAGCAGTTCTTC.

The chain links TRBV11-2 to TRBJ2-7; 7 positions agree with TRBD2. The end of the DNA aligns better with TRBJ2-1, so the J call may be wrong. The CDR3 length is 16 residues. In germline, CDR1 is SGHAT, CDR2 FQNNGV. CDR3 DNA: TGTGCCAGCAGCTTAGAGTTTGCGGGGGTAGTGGGCGAGCAGTTCTTC. It codes for CASSLEFAGVVGEQFF.

This clonotype was detected ten times or more. The rearrangement uses TRBV20-1 and TRBJ2-3; TRBD2 matches at 10 bases. The CDR3 loop spans 18 amino acids. The J segment lost 0 bases and the V segment lost 6 bases, leaving 15 bases of the junction unmatched. The germline V gene encodes CDR1 DFQATT and CDR2 SNEGSKA (reference sequence). CDR3 sequence: CSATSGGAFHPSTDTQYF. The DNA of the CDR3 is TGCAGTGCAACCAGCGGGGGGGCTTTTCATCCTAGCACAGATACGCAGTATTTT.

The chain recombines TRBV7-2 with TRBJ1-6; D may be TRBD1 (6 bases). This CDR3 region has 15 residues. Germline V gene data show CDR1 as SGHTA and CDR2 as FQGNSA. The ends were cut back, 1 base at V and 9 bases at J, with 13 bases in the middle. The CDR3 DNA sequence: TGTGCCAGCAGCTTAGTTCCCGGGACAAGTTCACCCCTCCACTTT. This encodes CASSLVPGTSSPLHF.

In this sample, this clonotype turned up a few times. The CDR3 loop is CASSIGHTGANVLTF. CDR3 sequence (DNA): TGCGCCAGCAGCATCGGGCACACTGGGGCCAACGTCCTGACTTTC. V usage is TRBV5-1 and J usage is TRBJ2-6; D is ambiguous. Germline V gene sequence: CDR1 SGHRS, CDR2 YFSETQ. V was clipped by 4 bases and J by 2 bases, with 10 bases between them. The CDR3 spans 15 residues.

V usage is TRBV7-9 and J usage is TRBJ2-1; 13 bases match TRBD2. Germline trimming cut 6 bases from V and 10 bases from J; bases unmatched to any gene: 12. CDR3 length: 16 residues. CDR1 is SEHNR, CDR2 FQNEAQ, per germline (reference sequence). Here the CDR3 reads CASRSNGLAGAREQFF. CDR3 sequence (DNA): TGTGCCAGCAGGTCAAACGGACTAGCGGGGGCCCGAGAGCAGTTCTTC. Based on the CDR3 plus reference TRBV7-9 and TRBJ2-1, the full variable domain is DTGVSQNPRHKITKRGQNVTFRCDPISEHNRLYWYRQTLGQGPEFLTYFQNEAQLEKSRLLSDRFSAERPKGSFSTLEIQRTEQGDSAMYLCASRSNGLAGAREQFFGPGTRLTVL.

The chain has TRBV4-2 and TRBJ1-4; TRBD1 agrees at 7 bases. With 4 bases clipped from V and 8 bases from J, the junction kept 10 bases outside the gene matches. The CDR3 spans 15 residues. The germline V gene encodes CDR1 LGHNA and CDR2 YNFKEQ. The CDR3 DNA follows: TGTGCCAGCAGCCCCATGGGAAGGGGGCCAGAAAAACTGTTTTTT. This encodes CASSPMGRGPEKLFF.

This clonotype turned up a few times. This chain connects TRBV20-1 to TRBJ2-5; 10 positions agree with TRBD2. V shed 5 bases and J 2 bases; nucleotides not matched to a gene: 2. Looked up from germline, CDR1 is DFQATT and CDR2 is SNEGSKA (reference sequence). The CDR3 runs to 13 residues. The CDR3 coding sequence is TGCAGTGCTCGGACTAGCGGTCAAGAGACCCAGTACTTC. Translating gives CSARTSGQETQYF.

Ten or more counts support this clonotype. This chain joins TRBV29-1 and TRBJ2-1; 8 positions match TRBD2. The V segment lost 7 bases and the J segment 4 bases; nucleotides outside the gene matches: 9. The length of the CDR3 is 14 residues. Germline V gives CDR1 SQVTM, CDR2 ANQGSEA. CDR3 amino acids: CSAEAGAQYNEQFF. CDR3 sequence (DNA): TGCAGCGCCGAAGCGGGAGCGCAGTACAATGAGCAGTTCTTC.

This clonotype was recorded at least ten times. V gene TRBV4-2 combines with J gene TRBJ2-2, with D perhaps matching TRBD1 (5 bases). The CDR3 loop spans 14 amino acids. Germline V CDR1 and CDR2: LGHNA, YNFKEQ. Trimming removed 1 base from V and 5 bases from J, with 8 bases in between. This CDR3 reads CASSQAGLTGELFF. The CDR3 nucleotides read TGTGCCAGCAGCCAAGCAGGGTTGACCGGGGAGCTGTTTTTT.

The chain links TRBV4-2 to TRBJ2-5; no clear D gene. The germline V and J ends were trimmed by 0 bases and 5 bases, with 10 bases remaining between them. Germline CDR1 reads LGHNA; CDR2 reads YNFKEQ. The CDR3 runs 14 residues. CDR3 DNA sequence: TGTGCCAGCAGCCAAGATGGAAGATACGAGACCCAGTACTTC. This translates into CASSQDGRYETQYF.

This clonotype was observed a handful of times. The junction does not match germline at one end; this may be a read error. This chain uses TRBV12-3 or TRBV12-4 with TRBJ2-6, with 10 bases matching TRBD1. The CDR3 sequence is 14 residues long. This CDR3 is CNPGQGSGANVLTF. DNA of the CDR3: TGCAACCCGGGACAGGGGTCTGGGGCCAACGTCCTGACTTTC.

The chain uses TRBV18 and TRBJ2-1, with D unclear. The V gene lost 1 base and the J gene lost 3 bases, with 4 bases spanning the gap. The CDR3 contains 13 residues. Germline V lookup: CDR1 KGHSH, CDR2 LQKENI. CDR3 DNA sequence: TGTGCCAGCTCACCACAGCTCTACAATGAGCAGTTCTTC. Translation gives CASSPQLYNEQFF.